This entry features one T cell receptor (beta chain) sequence. Following extraction, RNA underwent reverse transcription to cDNA, which served as the sequencing template. Libraries were prepared by immunoSEQ multiplex PCR; TCRdb keeps only in-frame clonotypes and omits some of them. The repertoire includes about 160,000 clones, 85% to 90% of them detected once, and about 15% sits in the top ten. The sample is drawn from a study of CD8+ T cells in alopecia areata. On the study more broadly: In an open-label trial, patients got 5 to 10 mg tofacitinib twice daily.

Germline values: CDR1 SGHVS, CDR2 FQNEAQ. The CDR3 consists of 14 residues. Between the trimmed V and J ends, which lost 1 base and 3 bases, there was a span of 7 bases. Here the sequenced sample was CD8+ T cells sorted from blood, taken at week 0. This chain joins TRBV7-8 and TRBJ2-1; no reliable D call. The sequence was collected from a human donor with alopecia areata. The CDR3 is CASSLVLLYNEQFF. The CDR3 DNA reads TGTGCCAGCAGCTTAGTCCTCCTCTACAATGAGCAGTTCTTC.